The subject of this entry is one T cell receptor (beta chain). Its antigen is currently unknown. This CDR3 comprises 13 residues. Germline V gene sequence: CDR1 GTSNPN, CDR2 SVGIG (reference sequence). This sample is drawn from a study of CD8+ T cells in alopecia areata. Study-wide results and limits: TCR sharing was clearer in mice than between patients, perhaps partly owing to patient HLA diversity. Clonality exceeded that of normal scalp in lesional scalp, most notably in alopecia totalis/universalis. Scalp data also include sequences from resident alphabeta T cells of normal skin.

RNA was extracted and reverse transcribed into cDNA as the sequencing template. Produced via immunoSEQ multiplex PCR; TCRdb's table is partial and in-frame only. The sample holds roughly 100,000 clones, about 60% seen once. Both CD4+ and CD8+ T cells were separated by sorting PBMCs. This receptor was taken from a human donor in good health. The rearrangement joins TRBV30 to TRBJ2-3, with 8 bases aligning to TRBD2. The sequencing input was CD4+ T cells sorted from blood. The CDR3 region has the DNA TGTGCAGAAAGCGGGGGATTCACAGATACGCAGTATTTT. It encodes CAESGGFTDTQYF. Together with reference TRBV30 and TRBJ2-3, the CDR3 gives the full variable domain: SQTIHQWPATLVQPVGSPLSLECTVEGTSNPNLYWYRQAAGRGLQLLFYSVGIGQISSEVPQNLSASRPQDRQFILSSKKLLLSDSGFYLCAESGGFTDTQYFGPGTRLTVL.